This T cell receptor (beta chain) was identified during a study of T cell repertoires in cytomegalovirus infection. Study information: Matching HLA type and CMV infection were both indicated by public TCR beta signatures.

The CDR3 is 16 residues long. V was shortened by 2 bases and J by 2 bases, with 13 bases between the two germline ends. Whole-study findings and limits: Clonotype analysis showed dominance of the ex vivo response by HLA-C-restricted CMV-specific TCR beta clonotypes.

The table lists this clonotype with many counts. Its specificity is unknown. Each CDR3 protein gets one entry after TCRdb re-called the reads with MiXCR. The repertoire holds 100,000 to 150,000 distinct CDR3 sequences, with approximately 8.8% as singletons. The sequenced sample was PBMCs. The chain couples TRBV12-3 or TRBV12-4 to TRBJ2-1; D may be TRBD2 (7 bases). The sequence derives from a human donor in good health (CMV status not recorded). Some clones in this sample may be carry-over from other donors' samples. This CDR3 is CASSLYGGQTYNEQFF. The CDR3 DNA is TGTGCCAGCAGTTTATACGGGGGGCAAACCTACAATGAGCAGTTCTTC.